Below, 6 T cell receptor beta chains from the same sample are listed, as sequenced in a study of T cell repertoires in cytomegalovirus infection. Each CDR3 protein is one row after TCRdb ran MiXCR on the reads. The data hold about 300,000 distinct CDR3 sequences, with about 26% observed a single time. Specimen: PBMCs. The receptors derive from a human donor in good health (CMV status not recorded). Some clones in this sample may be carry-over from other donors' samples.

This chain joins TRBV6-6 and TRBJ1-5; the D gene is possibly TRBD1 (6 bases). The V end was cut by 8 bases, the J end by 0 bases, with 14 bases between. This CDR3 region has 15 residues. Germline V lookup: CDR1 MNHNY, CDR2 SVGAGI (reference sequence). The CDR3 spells CASLRTDHSNQPQHF. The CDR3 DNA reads TGTGCCAGCTTAAGGACAGACCATAGCAATCAGCCCCAGCATTTT.

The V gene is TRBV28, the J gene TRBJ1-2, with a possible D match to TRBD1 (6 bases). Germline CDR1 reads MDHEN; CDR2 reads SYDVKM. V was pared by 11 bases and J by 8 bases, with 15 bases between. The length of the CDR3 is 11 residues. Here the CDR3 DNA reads TGTGCCGGCGGGGGGGCATGGGGCTACACCTTC. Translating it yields CAGGGAWGYTF.

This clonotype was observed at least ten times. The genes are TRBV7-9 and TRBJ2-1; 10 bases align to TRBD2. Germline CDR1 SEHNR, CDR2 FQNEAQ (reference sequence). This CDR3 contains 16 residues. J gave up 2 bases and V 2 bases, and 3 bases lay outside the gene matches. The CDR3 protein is CASSLSLAGAYNEQFF. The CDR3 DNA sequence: TGTGCCAGCAGCTTATCGCTAGCGGGAGCCTACAATGAGCAGTTCTTC.

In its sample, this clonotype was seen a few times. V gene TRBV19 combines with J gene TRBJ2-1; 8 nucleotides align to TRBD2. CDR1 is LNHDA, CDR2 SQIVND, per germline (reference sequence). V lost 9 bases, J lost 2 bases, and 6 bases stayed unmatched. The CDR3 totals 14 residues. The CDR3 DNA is TGTGCCAGCCGTAGCGGGGCAACCTACAATGAGCAGTTCTTC. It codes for CASRSGATYNEQFF.

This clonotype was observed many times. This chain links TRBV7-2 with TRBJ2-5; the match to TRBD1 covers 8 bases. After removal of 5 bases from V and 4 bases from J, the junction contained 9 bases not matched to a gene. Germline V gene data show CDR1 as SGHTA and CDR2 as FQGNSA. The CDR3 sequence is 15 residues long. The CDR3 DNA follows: TGTGCCAGCAGCCCCCCGGGCAGGGGGCTAGAGACCCAGTACTTC. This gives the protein CASSPPGRGLETQYF.

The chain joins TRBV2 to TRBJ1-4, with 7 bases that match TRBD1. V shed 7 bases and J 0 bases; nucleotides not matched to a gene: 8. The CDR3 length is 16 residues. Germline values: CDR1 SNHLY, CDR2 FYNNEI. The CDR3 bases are TGTGCCAGCACCCAGGGGGTAGATGCAACTAATGAAAAACTGTTTTTT. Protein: CASTQGVDATNEKLFF.